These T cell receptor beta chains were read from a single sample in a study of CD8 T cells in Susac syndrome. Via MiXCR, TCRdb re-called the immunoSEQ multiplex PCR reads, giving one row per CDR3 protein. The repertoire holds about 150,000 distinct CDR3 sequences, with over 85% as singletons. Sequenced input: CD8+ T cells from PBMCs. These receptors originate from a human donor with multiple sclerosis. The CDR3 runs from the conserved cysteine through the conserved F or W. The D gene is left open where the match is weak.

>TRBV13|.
CASSLFANTGELFF
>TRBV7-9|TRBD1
CASSYGQAKETQYF
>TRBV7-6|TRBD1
CASSTRDRGNTEAFF
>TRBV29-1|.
CSVEVTGGTYEQYF
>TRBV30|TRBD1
CAWSWDRGTEAFF
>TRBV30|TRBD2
CAWSLGRGGYEQYF
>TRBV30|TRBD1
CAWNPQGAEGQPQHF
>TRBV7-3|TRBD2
CASSSGTSGSQETQYF
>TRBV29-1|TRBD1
CSVEETGGYEQYF
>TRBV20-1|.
CSARARRVTEAFF
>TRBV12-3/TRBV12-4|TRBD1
CASSLEGAGSGYTF
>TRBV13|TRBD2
CASSLGLAAPYEQYF